This T cell receptor beta chain comes out of a study of shared clonotypes between healthy human individuals. Trimming took 4 bases from V and 4 from J; bases not matched to a gene: 3. The CDR3 covers 13 residues. CDR1 is SNHLY and CDR2 is FYNNEI in the germline V gene. Clones were sequenced by immunoSEQ multiplex PCR, and TCRdb holds only the in-frame ones, with some missing. The sample contains a few million clones, approximately 95% of which appear only once. As concerns this clone: Other nucleotide sequences from this sample produce the same CDR3.

The chain uses TRBV2 and TRBJ1-1; 7 positions agree with TRBD1. The sample comprised naive CD4+ T cells from PBMCs. Subset given: CD45RA+ positively selected. This sequence originates from a man younger than 35 in good health. Some clones in this sample may be carry-over from other donors' samples. CDR3 bases: TGTGCCAGCAGTGGACAGGGTACCACTGAAGCTTTCTTT. Its protein product is CASSGQGTTEAFF.